This passage covers 26 T cell receptor beta chains from one sample sequenced in a study of Graves' ophthalmopathy and Graves' hyperthyroidism. Transcripts of RNA were the source for amplifying TCR beta CDR3 regions. An initial RT-PCR round employing HTBI primers preceded a second-round multiplex PCR. TCRdb analysed the multiplex PCR reads with MiXCR anew, one entry per CDR3 protein. Of fewer than 600,000 distinct CDR3 sequences detected, 13% to 15% appear once; the ten largest clones hold about 9.4%. Input material: blood. These receptors originate from a woman aged 25 to 39 with Graves' ophthalmopathy.

This clonotype was seen a handful of times. V and J are TRBV7-2 and TRBJ2-2; perhaps D is TRBD1 or TRBD2 (5 bases each). This CDR3 region has 15 residues. Per germline, CDR1 SGHTA and CDR2 FQGNSA. The ends were cut back, 4 bases at V and 6 bases at J, with 15 bases in the middle. This CDR3 reads CASSSRGHFAGELFF. In DNA, the CDR3 is TGTGCCAGCAGCTCACGGGGCCACTTCGCCGGGGAGCTGTTTTTT.

This clonotype was seen at least ten times. V and J are TRBV28 and TRBJ1-5, with D unclear. CDR3 length: 16 residues. Germline V lookup: CDR1 MDHEN, CDR2 SYDVKM. Trimming left V 6 bases short and J 2 bases short, with 17 bases between. CDR3 region: CASSLLGLLGNQPQHF. The CDR3 coding sequence is TGTGCCAGCAGCCTACTAGGGCTCCTTGGCAATCAGCCCCAGCATTTT.

This clonotype was seen at least ten times. V gene TRBV6-2 or TRBV6-3 combines with J gene TRBJ2-7, with TRBD2 matching over 11 bases. Germline V CDR1 and CDR2: MNHEY, SVGEGT. The CDR3 totals 15 residues. V was clipped by 6 bases and J by 1 base; unmatched bases: 5. CDR3 protein: CASRQLAGGSYEQYF. The DNA of the CDR3 is TGTGCCAGCAGACAGCTAGCGGGGGGTTCCTACGAGCAGTACTTC.

This clonotype was seen many times. V gene TRBV28 combines with J gene TRBJ2-7; TRBD1 aligns across 7 bases. There are 15 residues in the CDR3. Looked up from germline, CDR1 is MDHEN and CDR2 is SYDVKM. V gave up 5 bases and J gave up 5 bases; unmatched junction bases: 12. The CDR3 here is CASSLITGVLDEQYF. Written as DNA, the CDR3 is TGTGCCAGCAGTCTCATAACAGGGGTTTTGGACGAGCAGTACTTC.

This clonotype was recorded at least ten times. The rearrangement uses TRBV5-1 and TRBJ1-5; TRBD1 might be the D (5 bases). The V end lost 1 base, the J end lost 7 bases, and 15 bases lay between the germline ends. Germline V gives CDR1 SGHRS, CDR2 YFSETQ. This CDR3 is 15 amino acids long. The DNA for the CDR3 is TGCGCCAGCAGCTTGTACGGGGGTTCGGGGCAGCCCCAGCATTTT. Protein sequence: CASSLYGGSGQPQHF.

The CDR3 loop is CASISSSGGYTF. CDR3 DNA: TGTGCCAGCATCTCCTCATCAGGGGGCTACACCTTC. V and J are TRBV28 and TRBJ1-2; D may be TRBD1 (5 bases). Germline lookup yields CDR1 MDHEN and CDR2 SYDVKM. Deletions cut 7 bases from V and 8 bases from J, with 14 bases between. The CDR3 has 12 amino acids.

This clonotype was detected ten times or more. The chain has TRBV12-3 or TRBV12-4 and TRBJ2-5; D is unclear. Trimming took off 3 bases at V and 4 bases at J, with 9 bases between the two ends. The CDR3 covers 13 residues. The CDR3 bases are TGTGCCAGCAGTTTCGCTGGGATAGAGACCCAGTACTTC. Amino acids: CASSFAGIETQYF.

This clonotype has ten or more counts. The J gene is TRBJ2-7, the V gene TRBV9; 11 nucleotides agree with TRBD2. Losses at the gene ends were 3 bases for V and 2 bases for J; bases not matched to a gene: 4. The CDR3 contains 15 residues. CDR1 is SGDLS, CDR2 YYNGEE, per germline. DNA of the CDR3: TGTGCCAGCAGCGCCGGGACTAGCGGCACCTACGAGCAGTACTTC. It codes for CASSAGTSGTYEQYF.

In the case of this clonotype: A clone one base away is much larger, so this may be a read error. The chain couples TRBV28 to TRBJ2-7; D is tentatively TRBD1 or TRBD2 (5 bases each). Germline loops: CDR1 MDHEN, CDR2 SYDVKM. The CDR3 extends over 15 amino acids. The V and J ends lost 5 bases and 0 bases respectively, with 14 bases between them. The CDR3 protein is CASSTPRDGSYEQYV. The CDR3 DNA follows: TGTGCCAGCAGTACCCCCCGGGACGGCTCCTACGAGCAGTACGTC.

This clonotype came up many times. V is TRBV20-1 and J is TRBJ1-1; D is unresolved. The V gene's germline CDR1 is DFQATT and CDR2 SNEGSKA (reference sequence). V shed 3 bases and J shed 1 base, with 12 bases lying between them. There are 14 residues in the CDR3. CDR3 coding DNA: TGCAGTGCTAGTCGGGAGGGCTCGAACACTGAAGCTTTCTTT. Its translation is CSASREGSNTEAFF.

This clonotype was seen ten or more times. V and J are TRBV2 and TRBJ1-5; 9 bases are shared with TRBD1. Germline trimming cut 6 bases from V and 6 bases from J; bases unmatched to any gene: 9. The germline V gene has CDR1 SNHLY and CDR2 FYNNEI. The CDR3 length is 15 residues. CDR3 DNA: TGTGCCAGCAGGACCGGGACAGGGTCTGGTCAGCCCCAGCATTTT. It yields the protein CASRTGTGSGQPQHF.

The sample holds many counts of this clonotype. V gene TRBV28 combines with J gene TRBJ1-5; D gene unclear. V was trimmed by 5 bases and J by 0 bases, leaving 8 bases between them. There are 14 residues in the CDR3. CDR1 MDHEN and CDR2 SYDVKM come from the germline V gene. In DNA, the CDR3 is TGTGCCAGCAGTCCATTCCATAGCAATCAGCCCCAGCATTTT. This sequence encodes CASSPFHSNQPQHF.

Comment on this clonotype: A much larger clonotype is one base distant, so this may be a read error. The chain carries TRBV2 and TRBJ1-1; no definite D call. Germline lookup yields CDR1 SNHLY and CDR2 FYNNEI. The CDR3 extends over 13 amino acids. CDR3 DNA sequence: TGTGCCAGCAGCGTTAACACGAACACTGAAGCTTGCTTT. This translates into CASSVNTNTEACF.

This clonotype was detected a few times. The V and J genes are TRBV28 and TRBJ2-5; TRBD1 matches 10 bases. This CDR3 is 15 amino acids long. Losses at the gene ends were 3 bases for V and 5 bases for J; bases not matched to a gene: 6. Germline CDR1 MDHEN, CDR2 SYDVKM. CDR3 nucleotide sequence: TGTGCCAGCAGTTTTTCGGGACAGGGGTCGGAGACCCAGTACTTC. This sequence encodes CASSFSGQGSETQYF.

The rearrangement joins TRBV4-3 to TRBJ2-7, with D possibly being TRBD2 (5 bases). The CDR3 is made up of 15 amino acids. Germline V CDR1 and CDR2: LGHNA, YSLEER. The V end lost 0 bases, the J end lost 0 bases, and 9 bases lay between the germline ends. The CDR3 sequence: CASSQEVLASYEQYF. DNA of the CDR3: TGCGCCAGCAGCCAAGAGGTTCTAGCCTCCTACGAGCAGTACTTC.

This clonotype was seen many times. The chain carries TRBV4-1 and TRBJ1-2, with D perhaps matching TRBD1 (5 bases). The CDR3 loop spans 15 amino acids. Trimming took 3 bases from V and 4 from J, leaving 15 bases between them. Germline CDR1 reads MGHRA; CDR2 reads YSYEKL. CDR3 loop: CASSQDAAGPYGYTF. In DNA, the CDR3 is TGCGCCAGCAGCCAGGACGCGGCAGGGCCCTATGGCTACACCTTC.

This clonotype was seen ten or more times. V gene TRBV6-2 or TRBV6-3 combines with J gene TRBJ2-5, with TRBD1 matching over 10 bases. This CDR3 region has 17 residues. V shed 0 bases, J shed 6 bases, and the junction held 10 bases outside the gene matches. The germline CDR1 and CDR2 sequences are MNHEY and SVGEGT. The CDR3 is CASSYSRTGGHGKTQYF. DNA of the CDR3: TGTGCCAGCAGTTACTCGAGGACAGGGGGTCACGGAAAGACCCAGTACTTC.

Many counts were recorded for this clonotype. The chain joins TRBV10-1 to TRBJ1-5, with TRBD1 matching 9 bases. Germline-derived CDR1 and CDR2 are WNHNN and SYGVQD (reference sequence). V was pared by 4 bases and J by 6 bases, with 7 bases of the junction left unmatched. The CDR3 contains 15 residues. The CDR3 region is CASSAGTGRSQPQHF. CDR3 sequence (DNA): TGCGCCAGCAGTGCAGGGACAGGGAGGAGTCAGCCCCAGCATTTT.

This clonotype was seen ten or more times. V is TRBV28 and J is TRBJ2-2, with 8 nucleotides matching TRBD2. The V gene's germline CDR1 is MDHEN and CDR2 SYDVKM. The V gene end was trimmed by 7 bases and the J gene end by 15 bases; junction bases not matched to a gene: 1. The CDR3 totals 9 residues. The CDR3 loop is CASTGGVFF. CDR3 bases: TGTGCCAGCACCGGGGGGGTGTTTTTT.

As for this clonotype: A read error may be the cause here, since a much bigger clone is one base away. The chain carries TRBV28 and TRBJ2-7; 10 bases are a match to TRBD2. CDR3 length equals 15 residues. CDR1 and CDR2 from the germline V gene are MDHEN and SYDVKM. In DNA, the CDR3 is TGTGCCAGCAGTCGGACTAGCGGTTACTCCCACGAGCAGTACTTC. The encoded protein is CASSRTSGYSHEQYF.

This clonotype was seen at least ten times. CDR3 loop: CASSLGTTSGEEQYF. For the CDR3, the DNA is TGTGCCAGCAGCTTGGGAACGACTAGCGGGGAAGAGCAGTACTTC. The chain links TRBV7-2 to TRBJ2-7, with 11 bases that match TRBD2. CDR1 and CDR2 from the germline V gene are SGHTA and FQGNSA. The V and J ends lost 3 bases and 7 bases, in that order; junction bases with no gene match: 8. The CDR3 is 15 amino acids.

This clonotype was seen at least ten times. CDR3 coding DNA: TGTGCCAGCAGACGCTCCGGGACTGTCAAAGGCTACACCTTC. Amino acids: CASRRSGTVKGYTF. The rearrangement uses TRBV13 and TRBJ1-2; TRBD1 is a possible D gene (5 bases). The V end lost 6 bases, the J end lost 8 bases, and 19 bases lay between the germline ends. This CDR3 is 14 amino acids long. The V gene's germline CDR1 is PRHDT and CDR2 FYEKMQ (reference sequence).

V gene TRBV20-1 combines with J gene TRBJ1-2; perhaps TRBD1 as D (6 bases). Trimming took 3 bases from V and 4 from J, leaving 9 bases between them. This CDR3 spans 12 amino acids. Germline V CDR1 and CDR2: DFQATT, SNEGSKA (reference sequence). CDR3 protein: CSARDRFYGYTF. CDR3 DNA sequence: TGCAGTGCTAGGGACAGATTCTATGGCTACACCTTC.

In DNA form, the CDR3 reads TGTGCCAGCAGTTTAGCGACGACTAGCGGGCGGAGTGAGCAGTACTTC. This codes for CASSLATTSGRSEQYF. The rearrangement links TRBV12-3 or TRBV12-4 to TRBJ2-7; 10 bases match TRBD2. Trimming at V came to 0 bases and at J to 7 bases, leaving 9 bases not matched to a gene. This CDR3 has 16 residues.

This clonotype was observed many times. This chain uses TRBV20-1 with TRBJ1-2; 8 bases match TRBD1. This CDR3 is 15 amino acids long. Germline CDR1 is DFQATT and CDR2 is SNEGSKA (reference sequence). Unmatched junction bases numbered 8, after V lost 1 base and J lost 4 bases. CDR3 bases: TGCAGTGCTAGAGCACCGGGACAGGAGATCTATGGCTACACCTTC. This encodes CSARAPGQEIYGYTF.

This clonotype showed up many times. The chain couples TRBV30 to TRBJ2-2, with unresolved D. The CDR3 is 15 amino acids. The V end lost 0 bases, the J end lost 3 bases, and 11 bases lay between the germline ends. Germline V gene sequence: CDR1 GTSNPN, CDR2 SVGIG (reference sequence). Written as DNA, the CDR3 is TGTGCCTGGAGTGTAAAAGGGATTCACACCGGGGAGCTGTTTTTT. Protein: CAWSVKGIHTGELFF.